These 19 T cell receptor beta chains share one sample of origin, sequenced in a study of cytomegalovirus exposure and HLA in healthy donors (TCRdb year 2017). The method behind the library was the immunoSEQ multiplex PCR assay. For the multiplex PCR, a mixture combining 60 forward primers for TCR Vbeta segments and 13 reverse primers for TCR Jbeta segments was used. The immuneACCESS repertoire file appears here via TCRdb, limited to in-frame rearrangements. These files lack a portion of the clones; in checked studies, under half of the deficit traces to unresolved V genes, and the cause of the others is not known. Here the sample has over 200,000 clones; about 85% occur a single time. Over 1% of the sample is held by the ten biggest clonotypes. The sequencing sample was made of PBMCs. These receptors all stem from a human donor in good health.

V usage is TRBV7-9 and J usage is TRBJ2-5; 11 positions agree with TRBD2. The J call may be incorrect, as the DNA end agrees better with TRBJ2-7. Germline V gene sequence: CDR1 SEHNR, CDR2 FQNEAQ (reference sequence). The CDR3 contains 16 residues. The CDR3 sequence: CASSKGLAGHSYEQYF. The DNA for the CDR3 is TGTGCCAGCAGCAAAGGACTAGCGGGTCACTCCTACGAGCAGTACTTC.

In this sample, this clone turned up a few times. The chain recombines TRBV28 with TRBJ2-2, with D maybe TRBD2 (6 bases). The length of the CDR3 is 15 residues. Trimming left V 1 base short and J 1 base short, with 7 bases between. CDR1 is MDHEN, CDR2 SYDVKM, per germline. This chain's CDR3 is CASSLYSGNTGELFF. CDR3 in DNA: TGTGCCAGCAGTTTATATAGCGGGAACACCGGGGAGCTGTTTTTT. Full variable domain (outside the CDR3, taken from reference TRBV28 and TRBJ2-2): DVKVTQSSRYLVKRTGEKVFLECVQDMDHENMFWYRQDPGLGLRLIYFSYDVKMKEKGDIPEGYSVSREKKERFSLILESASTNQTSMYLCASSLYSGNTGELFFGEGSRLTVL.

The chain links TRBV18 to TRBJ2-5; the D gene is possibly TRBD1 (5 bases). Trimming cost V 3 bases and J 4 bases, with 15 bases left between them. There are 15 residues in the CDR3. Germline assignment: CDR1 KGHSH and CDR2 LQKENI. The CDR3 reads CASSPDSGPRETQYF. The CDR3 DNA sequence: TGTGCCAGCTCACCCGACAGTGGGCCGCGAGAGACCCAGTACTTC.

About this clone: Mismatch with germline at one junction end may stem from a read error. V is TRBV30 and J is TRBJ2-7, with D possibly matching TRBD2 (5 bases). Germline V CDR1 and CDR2: GTSNPN, SVGIG (reference sequence). This CDR3 has 13 residues. Here the CDR3 DNA reads TGTGCCTGGAGTTCAACGGGGAGCTACGAGCGGTACTTC. This encodes CAWSSTGSYERYF.

V gene TRBV7-8 combines with J gene TRBJ2-2, with D possibly being TRBD1 (6 bases). This CDR3 has 16 residues. The germline V and J ends were trimmed by 2 bases and 1 base, with 11 bases remaining between them. Germline V gene lookup returns CDR1 SGHVS and CDR2 FQNEAQ. CDR3 DNA sequence: TGTGCCAGCAGCTTACTACAGGGTTGGAACACCGGGGAGCTGTTTTTT. The encoded protein is CASSLLQGWNTGELFF.

This clone was counted a single time. This chain uses TRBV2 with TRBJ2-1, with 7 positions matching TRBD2. In germline, CDR1 is SNHLY, CDR2 FYNNEI. The length of the CDR3 is 11 residues. With V trimmed by 8 bases and J by 12 bases, 7 bases remained unmatched. CDR3 protein: CASSAGAGQFF. Here the CDR3 DNA reads TGTGCCAGCTCCGCGGGAGCGGGGCAGTTCTTC.

The rearrangement links TRBV14 to TRBJ2-5, with 10 bases aligning to TRBD1. The V segment lost 6 bases and the J segment 3 bases; nucleotides outside the gene matches: 7. CDR3 length equals 15 residues. Germline loops: CDR1 SGHDN, CDR2 FVKESK. The CDR3 spells CASSDTGTGEETQYF. The CDR3 DNA sequence: TGTGCCAGCAGTGACACCGGGACAGGGGAAGAGACCCAGTACTTC. The full variable domain, completed using reference TRBV14 and TRBJ2-5, is EAGVTQFPSHSVIEKGQTVTLRCDPISGHDNLYWYRRVMGKEIKFLLHFVKESKQDESGMPNNRFLAERTGGTYSTLKVQPAELEDSGVYFCASSDTGTGEETQYFGPGTRLLVL.

This chain connects TRBV27 to TRBJ2-1, with D unresolved. Trimming left V 4 bases short and J 0 bases short, with 7 bases between. CDR3 size: 14 residues. CDR1 is MNHEY and CDR2 is SMNVEV in the germline V gene (reference sequence). The CDR3 is CASSYADSYNEQFF. The CDR3 DNA sequence: TGTGCCAGCAGTTACGCGGACTCCTACAATGAGCAGTTCTTC.

This chain connects TRBV11-1 to TRBJ2-7, with a weak D call TRBD2 (7 bases). Germline values: CDR1 SGHAT, CDR2 FQDESV (reference sequence). This CDR3 is built from 13 residues. The V and J ends lost 5 bases and 3 bases respectively, with 11 bases between them. The CDR3 region is CASSLGGGYEQYF. The CDR3 nucleotides read TGTGCCAGCAGCCTAGGGGGGGGCTACGAGCAGTACTTC.

The genes are TRBV27 and TRBJ1-2; possible D gene TRBD1, 5 bases. The CDR3 extends over 15 amino acids. Trimming took 7 bases from V and 4 from J, leaving 19 bases between them. Germline lookup yields CDR1 MNHEY and CDR2 SMNVEV (reference sequence). The CDR3 DNA is TGTGCCAGCAAATTAACTCGGGGGTACCTCTATGGCTACACCTTC. Protein product: CASKLTRGYLYGYTF.

The chain is built from TRBV7-9 and TRBJ2-1, with D perhaps matching TRBD2 (6 bases). This CDR3 comprises 19 residues. Germline V lookup: CDR1 SEHNR, CDR2 FQNEAQ (reference sequence). The ends were cut back, 0 bases at V and 7 bases at J, with 25 bases in the middle. CDR3 DNA sequence: TGTGCCAGCAGCTTAGCGGGTAAGGCAGGTAGCGGTCAGGAGAATGAGCAGTTCTTC. Amino acid sequence: CASSLAGKAGSGQENEQFF. Complete variable domain (other parts from reference TRBV7-9 and TRBJ2-1): DTGVSQNPRHKITKRGQNVTFRCDPISEHNRLYWYRQTLGQGPEFLTYFQNEAQLEKSRLLSDRFSAERPKGSFSTLEIQRTEQGDSAMYLCASSLAGKAGSGQENEQFFGPGTRLTVL.

The V call is TRBV18, the J call TRBJ2-5, with TRBD1 matching 10 bases. V trimming: 4 bases; J trimming: 5 bases; junction bases outside the gene matches: 1. The CDR3 sequence is 13 residues long. The V gene's germline CDR1 is KGHSH and CDR2 LQKENI. The CDR3 bases are TGTGCCAGCTCACGGGGACAGGGGGAGACCCAGTACTTC. Its protein product is CASSRGQGETQYF.

The V and J genes are TRBV5-4 and TRBJ2-5, with D perhaps TRBD1 (5 bases). Trimming took 0 bases from V and 5 from J, leaving 14 bases between them. There are 15 residues in the CDR3. Germline CDR1 and CDR2: SGHNT and YYREEE (reference sequence). Here the CDR3 DNA reads TGTGCCAGCAGCTTGGGCCCCGGCAGGGTGGAGACCCAGTACTTC. This gives the protein CASSLGPGRVETQYF.

The chain joins TRBV7-2 to TRBJ2-1; 7 bases match TRBD2. After removal of 5 bases from V and 9 bases from J, the junction contained 10 bases not matched to a gene. The CDR3 is 14 residues long. Germline loops: CDR1 SGHTA, CDR2 FQGNSA. The CDR3 sequence is CASSPRRELSEQFF. CDR3 nucleotides: TGTGCCAGCAGCCCCCGGCGGGAGCTTAGTGAGCAGTTCTTC.

The rearrangement links TRBV14 to TRBJ2-7, with a tentative D call TRBD2 (6 bases). This CDR3 comprises 14 residues. CDR1 SGHDN and CDR2 FVKESK come from the germline V gene. V was trimmed by 3 bases and J by 5 bases, leaving 14 bases between them. The CDR3 DNA reads TGTGCCAGCAGCCAGGTACGGGAGTCCCACGAGCAGTACTTC. Its translation is CASSQVRESHEQYF.

This sequence joins TRBV10-3 and TRBJ2-1; TRBD2 aligns across 9 bases. The CDR3 has 14 residues. CDR1 ENHRY and CDR2 SYGVKD come from the germline V gene. The V gene end was trimmed by 6 bases and the J gene end by 7 bases; junction bases not matched to a gene: 7. The chain's CDR3 is CAIREREELNEQFF. Here the CDR3 DNA reads TGTGCCATCAGGGAGCGGGAGGAGTTGAATGAGCAGTTCTTC.

The chain combines TRBV19 with TRBJ2-7; D might be TRBD1 (6 bases). V lost 3 bases and J lost 0, with 18 bases in between. CDR1 and CDR2 from the germline V gene are LNHDA and SQIVND (reference sequence). There are 17 residues in the CDR3. CDR3 in amino acids: CASSIRAGDPFSYEQYF. The CDR3 DNA is TGTGCCAGTAGTATTAGAGCAGGGGATCCCTTCTCCTACGAGCAGTACTTC.

The rearrangement uses TRBV6-5 and TRBJ1-2, with 8 bases aligning to TRBD1. CDR1 MNHEY and CDR2 SVGAGI come from the germline V gene. Trimming at V came to 3 bases and at J to 10 bases, leaving 7 bases not matched to a gene. The CDR3 totals 13 residues. The CDR3 DNA reads as TGTGCCAGCAGTTATTTCAGGGGGCAGGTCTACACCTTC. Translating it yields CASSYFRGQVYTF.

The chain links TRBV4-1 to TRBJ2-3; D might be TRBD2 (7 bases). This CDR3 contains 17 residues. Trimming stripped 0 bases from V and 0 bases from J, with 13 bases between. Per the germline V gene, CDR1 is MGHRA and CDR2 is YSYEKL. The CDR3 bases are TGCGCCAGCAGCCAAGAGGGGGGGGCACCTAGCACAGATACGCAGTATTTT. This translates into CASSQEGGAPSTDTQYF.